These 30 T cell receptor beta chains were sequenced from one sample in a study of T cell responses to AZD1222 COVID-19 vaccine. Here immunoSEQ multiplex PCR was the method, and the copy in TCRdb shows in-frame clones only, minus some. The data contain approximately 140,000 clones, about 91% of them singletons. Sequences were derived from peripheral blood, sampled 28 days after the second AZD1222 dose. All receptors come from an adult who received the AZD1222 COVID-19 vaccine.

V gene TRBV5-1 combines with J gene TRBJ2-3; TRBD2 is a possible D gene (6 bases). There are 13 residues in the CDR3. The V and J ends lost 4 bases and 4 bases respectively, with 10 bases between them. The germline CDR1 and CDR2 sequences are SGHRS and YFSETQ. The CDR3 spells CASSLGEADTQYF. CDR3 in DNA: TGCGCCAGCAGCCTAGGGGAGGCAGATACGCAGTATTTT.

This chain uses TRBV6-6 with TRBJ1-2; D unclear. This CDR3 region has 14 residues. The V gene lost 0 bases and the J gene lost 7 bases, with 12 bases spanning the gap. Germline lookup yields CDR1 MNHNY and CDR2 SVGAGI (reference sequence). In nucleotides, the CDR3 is TGTGCCAGCAGTTACTCTGGGCCGGTAGGTGGCTACACCTTC. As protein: CASSYSGPVGGYTF.

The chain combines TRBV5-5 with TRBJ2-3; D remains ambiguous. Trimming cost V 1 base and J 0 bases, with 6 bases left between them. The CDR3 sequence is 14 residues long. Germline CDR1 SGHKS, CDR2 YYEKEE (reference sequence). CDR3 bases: TGTGCCAGCAGCTTGTTAGGTAGCACAGATACGCAGTATTTT. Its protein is CASSLLGSTDTQYF.

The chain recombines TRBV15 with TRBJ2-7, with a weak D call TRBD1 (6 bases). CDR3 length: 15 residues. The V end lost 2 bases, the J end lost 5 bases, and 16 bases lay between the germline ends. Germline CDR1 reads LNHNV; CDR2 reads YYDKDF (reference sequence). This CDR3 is CATSRIPRGTHEQYF. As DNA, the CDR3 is TGTGCCACCAGCAGAATTCCCAGGGGTACGCACGAGCAGTACTTC.

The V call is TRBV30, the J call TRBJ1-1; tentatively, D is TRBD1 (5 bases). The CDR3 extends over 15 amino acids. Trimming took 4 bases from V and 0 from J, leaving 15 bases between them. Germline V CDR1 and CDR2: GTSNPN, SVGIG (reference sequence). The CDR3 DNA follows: TGTGCCTGGAATCTCGACAGCCTCATGAACACTGAAGCTTTCTTT. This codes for CAWNLDSLMNTEAFF.

This CDR3 reads CASSHWATSGIFDEQFF. The CDR3 DNA reads TGTGCCAGCAGCCACTGGGCGACTAGCGGGATTTTCGATGAGCAGTTCTTC. This chain connects TRBV14 to TRBJ2-1; 11 bases fit TRBD2. CDR3 length: 17 amino acids. Germline values: CDR1 SGHDN, CDR2 FVKESK. The V and J ends lost 3 bases and 8 bases, in that order; junction bases with no gene match: 12.

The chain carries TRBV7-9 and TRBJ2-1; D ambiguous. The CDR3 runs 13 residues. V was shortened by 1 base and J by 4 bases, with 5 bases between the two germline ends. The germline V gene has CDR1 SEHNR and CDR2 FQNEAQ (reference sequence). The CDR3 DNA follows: TGTGCCAGCAGCTTAGGGGAATACAATGAGCAGTTCTTC. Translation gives CASSLGEYNEQFF.

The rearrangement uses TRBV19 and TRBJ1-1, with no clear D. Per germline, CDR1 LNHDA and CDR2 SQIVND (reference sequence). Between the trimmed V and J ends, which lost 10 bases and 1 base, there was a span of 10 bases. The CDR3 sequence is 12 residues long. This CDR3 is CATKEPNTEAFF. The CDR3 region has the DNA TGTGCCACCAAGGAGCCGAACACTGAAGCTTTCTTT.

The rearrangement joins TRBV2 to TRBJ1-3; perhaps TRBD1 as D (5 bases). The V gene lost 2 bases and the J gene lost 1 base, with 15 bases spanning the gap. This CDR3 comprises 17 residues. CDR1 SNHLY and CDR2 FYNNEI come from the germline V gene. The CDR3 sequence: CASSEKGWGRSGNTIYF. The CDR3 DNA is TGTGCCAGCAGTGAAAAGGGATGGGGGAGATCTGGAAACACCATATATTTT.

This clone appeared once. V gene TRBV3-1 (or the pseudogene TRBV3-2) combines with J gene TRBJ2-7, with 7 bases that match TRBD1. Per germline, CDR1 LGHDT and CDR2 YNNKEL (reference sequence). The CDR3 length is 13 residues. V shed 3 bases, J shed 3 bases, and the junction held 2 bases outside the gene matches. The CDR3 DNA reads TGTGCCAGCAGCCACGACAGGGACTACGAGCAGTACTTC. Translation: CASSHDRDYEQYF.

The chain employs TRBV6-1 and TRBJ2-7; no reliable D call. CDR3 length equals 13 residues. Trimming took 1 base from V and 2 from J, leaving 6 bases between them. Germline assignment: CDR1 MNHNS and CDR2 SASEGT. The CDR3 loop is CASSEGYPYEQYF. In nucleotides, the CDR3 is TGTGCCAGCAGTGAAGGGTACCCCTACGAGCAGTACTTC.

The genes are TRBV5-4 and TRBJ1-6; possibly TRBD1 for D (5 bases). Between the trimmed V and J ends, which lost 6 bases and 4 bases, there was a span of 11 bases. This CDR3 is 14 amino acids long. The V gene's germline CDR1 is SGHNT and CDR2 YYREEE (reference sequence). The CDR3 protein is CASTPGTYNSPLHF. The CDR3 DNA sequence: TGTGCCAGCACCCCCGGGACTTATAATTCACCCCTCCACTTT.

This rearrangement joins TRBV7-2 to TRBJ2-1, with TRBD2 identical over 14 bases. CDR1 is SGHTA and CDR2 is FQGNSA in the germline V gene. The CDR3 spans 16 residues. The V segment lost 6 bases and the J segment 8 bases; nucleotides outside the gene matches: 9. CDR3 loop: CASSQNGLAGGDEQFF. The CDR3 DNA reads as TGTGCCAGCAGTCAAAACGGACTAGCGGGAGGCGATGAGCAGTTCTTC.

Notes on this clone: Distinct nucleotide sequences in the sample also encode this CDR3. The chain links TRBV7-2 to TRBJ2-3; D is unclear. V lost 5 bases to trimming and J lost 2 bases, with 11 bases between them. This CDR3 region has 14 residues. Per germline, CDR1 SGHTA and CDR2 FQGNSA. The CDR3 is CASSPLPSTDTQYF. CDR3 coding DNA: TGTGCCAGCAGCCCCCTTCCGTCCACAGATACGCAGTATTTT.

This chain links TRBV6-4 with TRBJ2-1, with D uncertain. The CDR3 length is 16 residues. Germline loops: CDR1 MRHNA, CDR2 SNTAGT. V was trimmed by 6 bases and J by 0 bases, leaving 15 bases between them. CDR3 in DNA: TGTGCCAGCAGAGATTCTCATTCTAGCTCCTACAATGAGCAGTTCTTC. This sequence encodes CASRDSHSSSYNEQFF.

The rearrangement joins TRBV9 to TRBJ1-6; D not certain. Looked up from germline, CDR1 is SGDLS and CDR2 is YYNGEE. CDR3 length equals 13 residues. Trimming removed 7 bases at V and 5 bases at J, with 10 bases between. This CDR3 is CASEREDNSPLHF. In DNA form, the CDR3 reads TGTGCCAGCGAACGGGAGGATAATTCACCCCTCCACTTT.

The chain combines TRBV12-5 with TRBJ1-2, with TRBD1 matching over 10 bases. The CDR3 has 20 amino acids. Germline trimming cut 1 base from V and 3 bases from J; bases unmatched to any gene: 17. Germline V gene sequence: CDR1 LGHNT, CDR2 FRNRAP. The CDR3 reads CASGLGVYRDRGQPDYGYTF. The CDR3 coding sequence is TGTGCTAGTGGTTTGGGGGTTTACCGGGACAGGGGTCAGCCGGACTATGGCTACACCTTC.

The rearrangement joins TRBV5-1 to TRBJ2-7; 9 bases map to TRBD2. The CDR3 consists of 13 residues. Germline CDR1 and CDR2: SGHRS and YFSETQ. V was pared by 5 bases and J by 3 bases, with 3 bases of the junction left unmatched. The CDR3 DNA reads TGCGCCAGCAGAAAGACTAGCGGCTACGAGCAGTACTTC. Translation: CASRKTSGYEQYF.

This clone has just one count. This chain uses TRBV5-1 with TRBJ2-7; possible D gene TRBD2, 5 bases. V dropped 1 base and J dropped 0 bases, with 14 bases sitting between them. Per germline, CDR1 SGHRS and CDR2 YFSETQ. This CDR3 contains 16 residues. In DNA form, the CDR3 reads TGCGCCAGCAGCTTGTGGCTCATGGGGAGCTCCTACGAGCAGTACTTC. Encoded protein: CASSLWLMGSSYEQYF. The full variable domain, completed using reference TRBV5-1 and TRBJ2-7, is KAGVTQTPRYLIKTRGQQVTLSCSPISGHRSVSWYQQTPGQGLQFLFEYFSETQRNKGNFPGRFSGRQFSNSRSEMNVSTLELGDSALYLCASSLWLMGSSYEQYFGPGTRLTVT.

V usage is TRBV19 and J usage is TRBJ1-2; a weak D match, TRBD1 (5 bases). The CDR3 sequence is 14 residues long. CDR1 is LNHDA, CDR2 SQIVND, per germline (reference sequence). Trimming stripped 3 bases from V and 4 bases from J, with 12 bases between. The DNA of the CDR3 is TGTGCCAGTAGTATCCGGGGGTCGAGCTATGGCTACACCTTC. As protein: CASSIRGSSYGYTF.

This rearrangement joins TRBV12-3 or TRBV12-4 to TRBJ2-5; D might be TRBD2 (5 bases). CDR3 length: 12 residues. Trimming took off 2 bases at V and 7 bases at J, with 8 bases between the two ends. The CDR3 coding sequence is TGTGCCAGCAGTTTACTCGAGGGGACCCAGTACTTC. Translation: CASSLLEGTQYF.

The CDR3 region is CASSPQGGERGFF. CDR3 bases: TGTGCCAGCAGTCCCCAGGGCGGGGAACGTGGGTTCTTC. This sequence joins TRBV12-3 or TRBV12-4 and TRBJ2-1, with D maybe TRBD2 (6 bases). This CDR3 contains 13 residues. The V end lost 5 bases, the J end lost 15 bases, and 20 bases lay between the germline ends.

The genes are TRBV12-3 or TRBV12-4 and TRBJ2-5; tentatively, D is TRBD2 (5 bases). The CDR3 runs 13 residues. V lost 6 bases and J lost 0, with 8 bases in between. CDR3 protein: CASSSGYQETQYF. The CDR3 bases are TGTGCCAGCAGCAGCGGTTACCAAGAGACCCAGTACTTC.

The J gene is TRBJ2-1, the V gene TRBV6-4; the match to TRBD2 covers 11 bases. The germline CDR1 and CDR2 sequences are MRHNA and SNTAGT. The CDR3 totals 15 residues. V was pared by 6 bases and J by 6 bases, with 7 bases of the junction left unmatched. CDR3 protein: CASRKLAGAGNEQFF. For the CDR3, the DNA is TGTGCCAGCAGAAAACTAGCGGGAGCTGGCAATGAGCAGTTCTTC.

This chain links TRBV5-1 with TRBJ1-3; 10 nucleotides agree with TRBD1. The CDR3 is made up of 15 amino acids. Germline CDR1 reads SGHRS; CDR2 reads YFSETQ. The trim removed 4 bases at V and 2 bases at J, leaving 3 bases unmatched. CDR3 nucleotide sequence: TGCGCCAGCAGCGTCGGGACAGGGGCTGGAAACACCATATATTTT. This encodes CASSVGTGAGNTIYF. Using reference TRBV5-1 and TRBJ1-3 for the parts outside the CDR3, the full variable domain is KAGVTQTPRYLIKTRGQQVTLSCSPISGHRSVSWYQQTPGQGLQFLFEYFSETQRNKGNFPGRFSGRQFSNSRSEMNVSTLELGDSALYLCASSVGTGAGNTIYFGEGSWLTVV.

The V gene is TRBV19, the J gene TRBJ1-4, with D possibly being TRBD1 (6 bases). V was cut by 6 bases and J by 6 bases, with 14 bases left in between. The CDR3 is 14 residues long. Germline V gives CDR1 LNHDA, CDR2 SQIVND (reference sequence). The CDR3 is CASSQTGRDEKLFF. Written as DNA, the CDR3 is TGTGCCAGTAGCCAAACAGGGCGAGATGAAAAACTGTTTTTT.

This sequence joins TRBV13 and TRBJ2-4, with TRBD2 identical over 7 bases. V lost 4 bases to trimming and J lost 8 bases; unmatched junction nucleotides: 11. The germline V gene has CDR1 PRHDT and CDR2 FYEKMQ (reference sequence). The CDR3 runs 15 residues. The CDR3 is CASSSPWTGRDIQYF. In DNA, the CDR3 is TGTGCCAGCAGCTCTCCCTGGACGGGGAGGGACATTCAGTACTTC.

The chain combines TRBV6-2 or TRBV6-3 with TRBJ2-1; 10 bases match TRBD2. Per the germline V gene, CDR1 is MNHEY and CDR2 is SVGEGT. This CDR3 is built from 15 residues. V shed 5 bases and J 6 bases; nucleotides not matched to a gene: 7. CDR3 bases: TGTGCCAGCAGTACCCGGGTAGCGGGAGGCAATGAGCAGTTCTTC. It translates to CASSTRVAGGNEQFF.

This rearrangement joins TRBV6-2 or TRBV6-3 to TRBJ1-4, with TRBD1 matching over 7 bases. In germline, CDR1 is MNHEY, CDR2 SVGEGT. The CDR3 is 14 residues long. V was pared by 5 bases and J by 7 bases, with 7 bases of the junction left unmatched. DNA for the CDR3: TGTGCCAGCAGTCGACAGGGAGAGGCTGAAAAACTGTTTTTT. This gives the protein CASSRQGEAEKLFF.

The CDR3 DNA follows: TGTGCCAGTAGCCCCTCAACAGGGGGGCATGAAAAACTGTTTTTT. Its protein product is CASSPSTGGHEKLFF. This chain joins TRBV19 and TRBJ1-4; the match to TRBD1 covers 8 bases. Germline CDR1 is LNHDA and CDR2 is SQIVND (reference sequence). This CDR3 has 15 residues. The J segment lost 6 bases and the V segment lost 6 bases, leaving 9 bases of the junction unmatched.